The rows below give T cell receptor beta chains drawn from one sample of a study of human T cells and chemical hapten exposure. A single record per CDR3 protein comes from TCRdb applying MiXCR to the RACE reads. The repertoire holds 20,000 to 30,000 distinct CDR3 sequences, with 9.4% as singletons. Specimen: whole blood, collected in connection with sensitization to the hapten diphenylcyclopropenone (DPC). Receptors were obtained from a man aged 25 to 40 with alopecia areata. Some clones in this sample may be carry-over from other donors' samples. CDR3s leave out the opening cysteine and the closing phenylalanine or tryptophan. Clone size is given for some rows only: seen once, a few or many times, or a class if the clone is expanded.

CDR3 length: 12; J gene: TRBJ2-7; V gene: TRBV19; clone size: few; CDR3 protein: ASSRRDRVLEQY
CDR3 length: 11; J gene: TRBJ2-3; V gene: TRBV11-2; clone size: .; CDR3 protein: ASRRGSGDTQY
CDR3 length: 13; J gene: TRBJ2-5; V gene: TRBV7-6; clone size: .; CDR3 protein: TSSLKVGTQETQY
CDR3 length: 13; J gene: TRBJ2-5; V gene: TRBV10-2; clone size: many; CDR3 protein: ASSAPGQGRETQY
CDR3 length: 13; J gene: TRBJ1-2; V gene: TRBV7-9; clone size: medium-sized; CDR3 protein: ASSLEGTVWYGYT
CDR3 length: 12; J gene: TRBJ2-1; V gene: TRBV20-1; clone size: many; CDR3 protein: SASSGVKGNEQF
CDR3 length: 12; J gene: TRBJ2-7; V gene: TRBV12-5; clone size: many; CDR3 protein: ASGQPEAVSPLY
CDR3 length: 14; J gene: TRBJ1-1; V gene: TRBV19; clone size: .; CDR3 protein: ASTPGGSRVSTEAF
CDR3 length: 14; J gene: TRBJ2-7; V gene: TRBV27; clone size: many; CDR3 protein: ASSLLSTGGTYEQY
CDR3 length: 16; J gene: TRBJ2-4; V gene: TRBV12-3/TRBV12-4; clone size: many; CDR3 protein: ASSSLYRDGGAKNIQY
CDR3 length: 11; J gene: TRBJ1-1; V gene: TRBV11-2; clone size: many; CDR3 protein: ASSSQKDTEAF
CDR3 length: 12; J gene: TRBJ1-4; V gene: TRBV12-3/TRBV12-4; clone size: .; CDR3 protein: ASSLQGGNEKLF
CDR3 length: 13; J gene: TRBJ2-2; V gene: TRBV4-3; clone size: many; CDR3 protein: ASSQDHEHTGELF
CDR3 length: 11; J gene: TRBJ2-5; V gene: TRBV20-1; clone size: few; CDR3 protein: SAGEGPKETQY
CDR3 length: 12; J gene: TRBJ2-3; V gene: TRBV12-3/TRBV12-4; clone size: many; CDR3 protein: ASSNRAATDTQY
CDR3 length: 10; J gene: TRBJ1-1; V gene: TRBV9; clone size: .; CDR3 protein: ASSAGLNRAF
CDR3 length: 11; J gene: TRBJ1-1; V gene: TRBV5-6; clone size: .; CDR3 protein: ASRQGSGAEAF
CDR3 length: 14; J gene: TRBJ2-3; V gene: TRBV27; clone size: few; CDR3 protein: ASSPALAASTDTQY
CDR3 length: 10; J gene: TRBJ1-1; V gene: TRBV19; clone size: many; CDR3 protein: ASSISLSEAF
CDR3 length: 15; J gene: TRBJ2-7; V gene: TRBV21-1; clone size: many; CDR3 protein: ASRPRWWGLSSYEQY
CDR3 length: 16; J gene: TRBJ1-2; V gene: TRBV20-1; clone size: many; CDR3 protein: SARDPSGQNSGPYGYT
CDR3 length: 12; J gene: TRBJ2-1; V gene: TRBV29-1; clone size: many; CDR3 protein: SVEERSSKNEQF
CDR3 length: 16; J gene: TRBJ2-6; V gene: TRBV9; clone size: few; CDR3 protein: ASSRGLAGYSGANVLT
CDR3 length: 13; J gene: TRBJ2-2; V gene: TRBV6-2/TRBV6-3; clone size: many; CDR3 protein: ASSSRVGATGELF
CDR3 length: 14; J gene: TRBJ2-3; V gene: TRBV24-1; clone size: .; CDR3 protein: ATSDFSRTSTDTQY
CDR3 length: 10; J gene: TRBJ2-7; V gene: TRBV29-1; clone size: many; CDR3 protein: SVLQGHYEQY
CDR3 length: 13; J gene: TRBJ2-5; V gene: TRBV20-1; clone size: .; CDR3 protein: SAPRTSGRQETQY
CDR3 length: 14; J gene: TRBJ2-3; V gene: TRBV28; clone size: medium-sized; CDR3 protein: ASSLVGPGVTDTQY
CDR3 length: 11; J gene: TRBJ2-7; V gene: TRBV7-6; clone size: many; CDR3 protein: ASSLQAAYEQY
CDR3 length: 13; J gene: TRBJ2-3; V gene: TRBV12-3/TRBV12-4; clone size: many; CDR3 protein: ASSLGGPPTDTQY
CDR3 length: 12; J gene: TRBJ2-3; V gene: TRBV7-8; clone size: .; CDR3 protein: ASSSQGGGDTQY
CDR3 length: 12; J gene: TRBJ1-2; V gene: TRBV20-1; clone size: few; CDR3 protein: SVNNQGANYGYT
CDR3 length: 13; J gene: TRBJ1-1; V gene: TRBV6-2/TRBV6-3; clone size: .; CDR3 protein: ASTLNGQLNTEAF
CDR3 length: 12; J gene: TRBJ2-1; V gene: TRBV6-1; clone size: many; CDR3 protein: ASRSTGSGNEQF
CDR3 length: 12; J gene: TRBJ2-1; V gene: TRBV6-2/TRBV6-3; clone size: many; CDR3 protein: ASSYTMDYNEQF
CDR3 length: 14; J gene: TRBJ2-3; V gene: TRBV3-1; clone size: .; CDR3 protein: ASSQTTGPYTDTQY
CDR3 length: 12; J gene: TRBJ2-7; V gene: TRBV7-2; clone size: many; CDR3 protein: ASSLEQARGEQY
CDR3 length: 13; J gene: TRBJ2-7; V gene: TRBV18; clone size: .; CDR3 protein: ASLRDGGAAYEQY
CDR3 length: 12; J gene: TRBJ1-1; V gene: TRBV5-8; clone size: few; CDR3 protein: ASSKEGGNTEAF